This passage covers 32 T cell receptor beta chains from one sample sequenced in a study of radiotherapy plus CTLA-4 blockade in lung cancer. The data were produced by immunoSEQ multiplex PCR, yet TCRdb's version contains in-frame clones alone and is incomplete. The data hold roughly 110,000 clones, with 85% to 90% observed a single time. Source: peripheral blood, taken from a patient treated with radiotherapy plus ipilimumab. These receptors all stem from a human donor with non-small cell lung cancer that progressed on radiotherapy plus ipilimumab. Some clones in this sample may be carry-over from other donors' samples.

The chain employs TRBV7-2 and TRBJ2-3; 12 bases fit TRBD2. With 3 bases clipped from V and 5 bases from J, the junction kept 6 bases outside the gene matches. Germline V lookup: CDR1 SGHTA, CDR2 FQGNSA. The CDR3 contains 16 residues. This CDR3 is CASSFSSGGALDTQYF. CDR3 nucleotides: TGTGCCAGCAGCTTTTCTAGCGGGGGGGCGTTAGATACGCAGTATTTT.

CDR3 DNA sequence: TGTGCCAGCTCCCCCCGGGTGAGGGGAACAGATACGCAGTATTTT. Translation: CASSPRVRGTDTQYF. The genes are TRBV18 and TRBJ2-3; D is tentatively TRBD1 or TRBD2 (5 bases each). Looked up from germline, CDR1 is KGHSH and CDR2 is LQKENI. V lost 6 bases and J lost 3, with 16 bases in between. CDR3 size: 15 residues. Together with reference TRBV18 and TRBJ2-3, the CDR3 gives the full variable domain: NAGVMQNPRHLVRRRGQEARLRCSPMKGHSHVYWYRQLPEEGLKFMVYLQKENIIDESGMPKERFSAEFPKEGPSILRIQQVVRGDSAAYFCASSPRVRGTDTQYFGPGTRLTVL.

V and J are TRBV6-1 and TRBJ1-2; D unresolved. The CDR3 runs to 14 residues. Trimming cost V 8 bases and J 0 bases, with 13 bases left between them. In germline, CDR1 is MNHNS, CDR2 SASEGT. The CDR3 bases are TGTGCCAGCCATCGAGATCGTACTAACTATGGCTACACCTTC. This gives the protein CASHRDRTNYGYTF.

This sequence joins TRBV2 and TRBJ2-7; D perhaps matches TRBD1 (5 bases). Germline CDR1 and CDR2: SNHLY and FYNNEI. The CDR3 totals 18 residues. Trimming stripped 7 bases from V and 3 bases from J, with 28 bases between. The CDR3 sequence is CASTPTGAGYLLDYEQYF. The CDR3 coding sequence is TGTGCCAGCACTCCGACTGGGGCAGGCTACCTTCTCGACTACGAGCAGTACTTC.

The rearrangement uses TRBV7-8 and TRBJ1-5, with a possible D match to TRBD1 (6 bases). CDR1 and CDR2 (germline): SGHVS, FQNEAQ. The CDR3 spans 15 residues. Deletions cut 5 bases from V and 3 bases from J, with 14 bases between. The DNA of the CDR3 is TGTGCCAGCAGCGCTCCGGGACATCACAATCAGCCCCAGCATTTT. It is translated as CASSAPGHHNQPQHF.

The gene calls are TRBV5-1 and TRBJ1-3; TRBD1 might be the D (5 bases). With 4 bases removed from V and 4 bases from J, the gap between germline ends came to 15 bases. CDR1 is SGHRS and CDR2 is YFSETQ in the germline V gene. The CDR3 consists of 15 residues. The chain's CDR3 is CASSGSGLEGNTIYF. The CDR3, as DNA: TGCGCCAGCAGCGGCTCAGGGTTGGAAGGAAACACCATATATTTT.

This clone occurred a few times. The genes are TRBV28 and TRBJ1-2; D call uncertain. V was shortened by 3 bases and J by 4 bases, with 6 bases between the two germline ends. There are 12 residues in the CDR3. The germline V gene has CDR1 MDHEN and CDR2 SYDVKM. The CDR3 reads CASSLVSYGYTF. CDR3 DNA sequence: TGTGCCAGCAGTTTGGTTTCCTATGGCTACACCTTC.

The chain couples TRBV4-1 to TRBJ2-3; unclear D gene. The CDR3 has 12 residues. V lost 4 bases and J 4 bases, leaving 6 bases between the germline ends. Germline-derived CDR1 and CDR2 are MGHRA and YSYEKL. CDR3 region: CASSPLADTQYF. CDR3 sequence (DNA): TGCGCCAGCAGCCCCCTAGCAGATACGCAGTATTTT.

The chain recombines TRBV5-1 with TRBJ2-5; 12 bases agree with TRBD2. The CDR3 loop spans 14 amino acids. Germline V lookup: CDR1 SGHRS, CDR2 YFSETQ. V trimming: 4 bases; J trimming: 7 bases; junction bases outside the gene matches: 5. CDR3 region: CASSAPSGGGTQYF. The CDR3 nucleotides are TGCGCCAGCAGCGCCCCTAGCGGGGGGGGGACCCAGTACTTC.

The V gene is TRBV4-3, the J gene TRBJ2-3; 7 bases are shared with TRBD2. V was clipped by 0 bases and J by 4 bases; unmatched bases: 1. Germline V CDR1 and CDR2: LGHNA, YSLEER. This CDR3 spans 14 amino acids. CDR3: CASSQEGGPDTQYF. CDR3 in DNA: TGCGCCAGCAGCCAAGAGGGAGGGCCAGATACGCAGTATTTT.

This clone was detected a few times. The rearrangement joins TRBV7-2 to TRBJ1-1, with D maybe TRBD1 (5 bases). CDR1 SGHTA and CDR2 FQGNSA come from the germline V gene. V was clipped by 0 bases and J by 4 bases, with 12 bases between them. This CDR3 is built from 15 residues. CDR3 residues: CASSLAQGGATEAFF. The CDR3 coding sequence is TGTGCCAGCAGCTTAGCGCAGGGAGGGGCCACTGAAGCTTTCTTT. Together with reference TRBV7-2 and TRBJ1-1, the CDR3 gives the full variable domain: GAGVSQSPSNKVTEKGKDVELRCDPISGHTALYWYRQSLGQGLEFLIYFQGNSAPDKSGLPSDRFSAERTGGSVSTLTIQRTQQEDSAVYLCASSLAQGGATEAFFGQGTRLTVV.

The gene calls are TRBV7-9 and TRBJ1-3; D unresolved. This CDR3 has 13 amino acids. V was shortened by 1 base and J by 3 bases, with 4 bases between the two germline ends. Germline V CDR1 and CDR2: SEHNR, FQNEAQ (reference sequence). The CDR3 region has the DNA TGTGCCAGCAGCTTAGGGATTGGAAACACCATATATTTT. This codes for CASSLGIGNTIYF.

The chain employs TRBV13 and TRBJ2-7; D possibly corresponds to TRBD1 (6 bases). This CDR3 has 13 amino acids. Germline CDR1 is PRHDT and CDR2 is FYEKMQ (reference sequence). V lost 1 base and J lost 6, with 10 bases in between. This CDR3 reads CASSLAGTIEQYF. In DNA, the CDR3 is TGTGCCAGCAGCTTAGCCGGGACAATCGAGCAGTACTTC.

In DNA form, the CDR3 reads TGCGCCAGCAGCACCGATAGGGCAGGGCTCAGGTATGAGCAGTTCTTC. This translates into CASSTDRAGLRYEQFF. The chain combines TRBV5-1 with TRBJ2-1, with D perhaps matching TRBD1 (5 bases). The CDR3 is 16 residues long. Germline CDR1 is SGHRS and CDR2 is YFSETQ. Trimming removed 4 bases at V and 8 bases at J, with 22 bases between.

The chain carries TRBV6-6 and TRBJ2-6; either TRBD1 or TRBD2 may fit D (5 bases each). The CDR3 sequence is 16 residues long. The V end lost 6 bases, the J end lost 0 bases, and 12 bases lay between the germline ends. Germline CDR1 and CDR2: MNHNY and SVGAGI (reference sequence). The CDR3 nucleotides read TGTGCCAGCAGCCAGGGACCGGCCTCTGGGGCCAACGTCCTGACTTTC. Protein sequence: CASSQGPASGANVLTF.

V and J are TRBV4-1 and TRBJ1-2, with 7 nucleotides matching TRBD1. This CDR3 is built from 15 residues. In germline, CDR1 is MGHRA, CDR2 YSYEKL. Losses at the gene ends were 4 bases for V and 3 bases for J; bases not matched to a gene: 8. Here the CDR3 reads CASSRNTGTDYGYTF. The CDR3, as DNA: TGCGCCAGCAGCCGGAATACTGGGACAGACTATGGCTACACCTTC.

A remark on this clone: An end of the junction does not agree with germline; a read error may underlie this. The genes are TRBV4-1 and TRBJ1-3; D might be TRBD1 (6 bases). This CDR3 has 16 amino acids. The germline V gene has CDR1 MGHRA and CDR2 YSYEKL. DNA for the CDR3: TGCGCCAGCAGTCCCTTAGACAGGAGTCCTGGAAGCACCATATATTTT. It is translated as CASSPLDRSPGSTIYF.

V usage is TRBV11-2 and J usage is TRBJ2-7, with a weak D call TRBD2 (6 bases). The CDR3 covers 16 residues. CDR1 and CDR2 from the germline V gene are SGHAT and FQNNGV. V gave up 5 bases and J gave up 2 bases, with 19 bases separating them. DNA of the CDR3: TGTGCCAGCAGCATATTAACCGGGACTGGCCCCTACGAGCAGTACTTC. The encoded protein is CASSILTGTGPYEQYF.

The rearrangement links TRBV5-6 to TRBJ1-4; D is uncertain. CDR1 and CDR2 from the germline V gene are SGHDT and YYEEEE. The CDR3 is made up of 14 amino acids. V lost 4 bases and J 10 bases, leaving 17 bases between the germline ends. In DNA, the CDR3 is TGTGCCAGCAGCCCTAGGCGCGCAGGCGGAAAACTGTTTTTT. Amino acids: CASSPRRAGGKLFF.

V gene TRBV6-5 combines with J gene TRBJ1-4; D unresolved. Trimming left V 5 bases short and J 4 bases short, with 5 bases between. Germline V gene lookup returns CDR1 MNHEY and CDR2 SVGAGI. This CDR3 comprises 12 residues. CDR3 region: CASSRVNEKLFF. CDR3 DNA: TGTGCCAGCAGTCGAGTTAATGAAAAACTGTTTTTT.

The rearrangement uses TRBV7-9 and TRBJ2-3, with 9 bases fitting TRBD1. J was trimmed by 1 base and V by 5 bases; bases with no gene match: 7. The germline gives CDR1 SEHNR, CDR2 FQNEAQ (reference sequence). The CDR3 has 16 residues. The CDR3 region has the DNA TGTGCCAGCAGCCATAGAGGGGACAGGGGCACAGATACGCAGTATTTT. The encoded protein is CASSHRGDRGTDTQYF.

The CDR3 nucleotides are TGTGCCAGCAGCCCCCGGAGGGGGAACACTGAAGCTTTCTTT. This translates into CASSPRRGNTEAFF. This sequence joins TRBV5-4 and TRBJ1-1; possible D gene TRBD1, 5 bases. The CDR3 covers 14 residues. V lost 4 bases, J lost 1 base, and 11 bases lay in between. In germline, CDR1 is SGHNT, CDR2 YYREEE (reference sequence).

The genes are TRBV5-1 and TRBJ2-5, with 11 bases identical to TRBD2. CDR3 length: 14 amino acids. Germline CDR1 reads SGHRS; CDR2 reads YFSETQ. J lost 5 bases, V lost 4 bases, and 4 bases had no gene match. CDR3 sequence: CASSPGTSGETQYF. CDR3 sequence (DNA): TGCGCCAGCAGCCCCGGGACTAGCGGTGAGACCCAGTACTTC.

This chain connects TRBV15 to TRBJ2-5; 15 bases agree with TRBD2. Germline CDR1 LNHNV, CDR2 YYDKDF (reference sequence). Losses at the gene ends were 2 bases for V and 5 bases for J; bases not matched to a gene: 9. This CDR3 comprises 18 residues. CDR3 nucleotide sequence: TGTGCCACCAGCAGACGGACTAGCGGGGGGGACGTGTTGGAGACCCAGTACTTC. It is translated as CATSRRTSGGDVLETQYF. The variable domain in full, completed from reference TRBV15 and TRBJ2-5, reads DAMVIQNPRYQVTQFGKPVTLSCSQTLNHNVMYWYQQKSSQAPKLLFHYYDKDFNNEADTPDNFQSRRPNTSFCFLDIRSPGLGDTAMYLCATSRRTSGGDVLETQYFGPGTRLLVL.

This sequence joins TRBV29-1 and TRBJ1-2; TRBD1 aligns across 9 bases. The CDR3 is 16 residues long. Germline V gene data show CDR1 as SQVTM and CDR2 as ANQGSEA. V lost 0 bases to trimming and J lost 1 base; unmatched junction nucleotides: 6. The CDR3 sequence: CSVEDYGTGLNYGYTF. CDR3 nucleotide sequence: TGCAGCGTTGAAGATTATGGGACAGGGCTTAACTATGGCTACACCTTC.

The chain combines TRBV7-9 with TRBJ2-7; D uncertain. V lost 8 bases and J lost 12, with 23 bases in between. Germline lookup yields CDR1 SEHNR and CDR2 FQNEAQ (reference sequence). This CDR3 is built from 13 residues. The DNA of the CDR3 is TGTGCCAGCCGTGGCGACATCCCCATGCTCACGTACTTC. It encodes CASRGDIPMLTYF.

The V gene is TRBV6-5, the J gene TRBJ1-1; TRBD1 might be the D (6 bases). Germline V lookup: CDR1 MNHEY, CDR2 SVGAGI. The CDR3 has 14 amino acids. Trimming pared 10 bases from V and 2 bases from J, leaving 17 bases between. The DNA of the CDR3 is TGTGCCAAGCTAAGGCCGGGACACAACACTGAAGCTTTCTTT. It codes for CAKLRPGHNTEAFF.

The chain is built from TRBV6-6 and TRBJ1-6, with TRBD1 matching over 7 bases. This CDR3 is 13 amino acids long. Trimming took 8 bases from V and 11 from J; bases not matched to a gene: 9. CDR1 and CDR2 from the germline V gene are MNHNY and SVGAGI (reference sequence). CDR3 sequence: CASRQGGLTPLHF. As DNA, the CDR3 is TGTGCCAGCCGGCAGGGGGGTCTGACACCCCTCCACTTT.

This clone was observed a single time. This chain joins TRBV2 and TRBJ1-6, with D perhaps TRBD1 (5 bases). Germline CDR1 SNHLY, CDR2 FYNNEI. The CDR3 sequence is 15 residues long. Trimming took off 7 bases at V and 2 bases at J, with 12 bases between the two ends. CDR3 amino acids: CASTGGVAYNSPLHF. The CDR3 DNA reads as TGTGCCAGCACCGGGGGGGTGGCCTATAATTCACCCCTCCACTTT.

This CDR3 reads CASSQGAMGSSTDTQYF. The CDR3 DNA reads TGCGCCAGCAGCCAAGGGGCAATGGGGTCTAGCACAGATACGCAGTATTTT. The genes are TRBV4-3 and TRBJ2-3; no clear D. The length of the CDR3 is 17 residues. Trimming removed 1 base at V and 0 bases at J, with 14 bases between. Per germline, CDR1 LGHNA and CDR2 YSLEER.

The chain links TRBV15 to TRBJ1-1; D is possibly TRBD1 (6 bases). From germline, CDR1 is LNHNV and CDR2 YYDKDF (reference sequence). There are 15 residues in the CDR3. V was pared by 1 base and J by 2 bases, with 11 bases between. The CDR3 here is CATSRGGHQNTEAFF. The CDR3, as DNA: TGTGCCACCAGCAGAGGGGGACACCAAAACACTGAAGCTTTCTTT.

The rearrangement uses TRBV5-6 and TRBJ2-7; the D gene could be TRBD1 or TRBD2 (5 bases each). This CDR3 contains 13 residues. Trimming stripped 4 bases from V and 3 bases from J, with 11 bases between. Germline CDR1 SGHDT, CDR2 YYEEEE. DNA of the CDR3: TGTGCCAGCAGCCCGGGGCGAGGCTACGAGCAGTACTTC. Protein: CASSPGRGYEQYF.